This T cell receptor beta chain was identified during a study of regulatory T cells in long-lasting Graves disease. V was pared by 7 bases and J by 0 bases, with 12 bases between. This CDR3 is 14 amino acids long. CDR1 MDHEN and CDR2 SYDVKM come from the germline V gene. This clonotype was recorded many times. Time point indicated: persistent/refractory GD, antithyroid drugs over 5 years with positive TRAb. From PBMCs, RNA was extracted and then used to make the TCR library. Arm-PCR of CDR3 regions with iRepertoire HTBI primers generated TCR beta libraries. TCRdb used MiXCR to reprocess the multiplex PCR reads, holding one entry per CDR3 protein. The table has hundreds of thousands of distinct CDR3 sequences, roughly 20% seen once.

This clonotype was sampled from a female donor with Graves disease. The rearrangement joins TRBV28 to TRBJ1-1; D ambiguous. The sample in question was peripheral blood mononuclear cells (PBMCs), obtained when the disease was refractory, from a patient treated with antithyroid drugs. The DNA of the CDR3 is TGTGCCAGCAAAGGCAAGGCATTGAACACTGAAGCTTTCTTT. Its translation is CASKGKALNTEAFF.